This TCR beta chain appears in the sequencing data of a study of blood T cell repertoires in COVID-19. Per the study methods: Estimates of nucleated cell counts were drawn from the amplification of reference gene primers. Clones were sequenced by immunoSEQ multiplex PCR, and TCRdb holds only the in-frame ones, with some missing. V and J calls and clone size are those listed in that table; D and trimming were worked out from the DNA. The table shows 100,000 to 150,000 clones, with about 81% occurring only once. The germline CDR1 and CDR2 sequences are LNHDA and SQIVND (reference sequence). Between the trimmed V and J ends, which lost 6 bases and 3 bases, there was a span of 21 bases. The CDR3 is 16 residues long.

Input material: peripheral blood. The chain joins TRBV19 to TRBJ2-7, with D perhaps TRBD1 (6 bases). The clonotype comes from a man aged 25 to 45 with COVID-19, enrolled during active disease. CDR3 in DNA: TGTGCCAGTAGCCCCTACCACACAGGGTCGAACTACGAGCAGTACTTC. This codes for CASSPYHTGSNYEQYF.